The 14 T cell receptor beta chains below all came from one sample that was sequenced in a study of blood T cell repertoires in COVID-19. Sequenced by immunoSEQ multiplex PCR; TCRdb stores in-frame clones only, minus some. Found here are approximately 170,000 clones, around 83% of them singletons; the top ten hold about an eighth. The sample was peripheral blood. The origin of the receptors is a man aged 65 to 79 who had recovered from COVID-19.

This clone showed up just once. V is TRBV19 and J is TRBJ1-2, with TRBD1 matching over 9 bases. CDR3 size: 14 residues. The V gene's germline CDR1 is LNHDA and CDR2 SQIVND (reference sequence). J lost 6 bases, V lost 5 bases, and 7 bases had no gene match. Written as DNA, the CDR3 is TGTGCCAGTAGTGCCCCCGGGACAGGGAATGGCTACACCTTC. Amino acid sequence: CASSAPGTGNGYTF.

This chain links TRBV5-1 with TRBJ2-5; TRBD2 is a possible D gene (6 bases). Between the trimmed V and J ends, which lost 3 bases and 0 bases, there was a span of 12 bases. Germline assignment: CDR1 SGHRS and CDR2 YFSETQ. The length of the CDR3 is 15 residues. Here the CDR3 DNA reads TGCGCCAGCAGCTCCACGACTAGAGACCAAGAGACCCAGTACTTC. Protein: CASSSTTRDQETQYF.

The chain employs TRBV27 and TRBJ2-7; 9 nucleotides match TRBD2. V gave up 3 bases and J gave up 6 bases; unmatched junction bases: 3. CDR1 and CDR2 (germline): MNHEY, SMNVEV (reference sequence). The CDR3 is 13 residues long. CDR3 DNA: TGTGCCAGCAGTTTGCGGGGGGGTTTCGAGCAGTACTTC. Its protein is CASSLRGGFEQYF.

The chain employs TRBV2 and TRBJ2-3, with a weak D call TRBD2 (6 bases). With 5 bases removed from V and 2 bases from J, the gap between germline ends came to 8 bases. This CDR3 is 13 amino acids long. In germline, CDR1 is SNHLY, CDR2 FYNNEI. The CDR3 DNA follows: TGTGCCAGCAGTAGGAGGGCCACAGATACGCAGTATTTT. It codes for CASSRRATDTQYF.

The chain has TRBV19 and TRBJ1-1; no reliable D call. The CDR3 is 13 amino acids. CDR1 is LNHDA, CDR2 SQIVND, per germline (reference sequence). V was pared by 6 bases and J by 0 bases, with 8 bases between. The CDR3 DNA reads as TGTGCCAGTAGCGCTATAATGAACACTGAAGCTTTCTTT. This translates into CASSAIMNTEAFF.

The chain employs TRBV24-1 and TRBJ2-3; TRBD1 matches 9 bases. Germline CDR1 and CDR2: KGHDR and SFDVKD. The CDR3 extends over 16 amino acids. V trimming: 3 bases; J trimming: 6 bases; junction bases outside the gene matches: 9. In nucleotides, the CDR3 is TGTGCCACCAGTGATCCTCGGACAGGGGACATGGATACGCAGTATTTT. This codes for CATSDPRTGDMDTQYF.

This clone has more than one count but fewer than ten. The chain is built from TRBV4-1 and TRBJ1-4; 11 bases line up with TRBD1. V lost 4 bases to trimming and J lost 8 bases; unmatched junction nucleotides: 6. This CDR3 contains 15 residues. Germline CDR1 MGHRA, CDR2 YSYEKL. CDR3 loop: CASSRTGTGGEKLFF. Written as DNA, the CDR3 is TGCGCCAGCAGCCGGACCGGGACAGGGGGAGAAAAACTGTTTTTT.

The chain uses TRBV5-6 and TRBJ1-2, with no clear D. The CDR3 is 14 amino acids. The germline V gene has CDR1 SGHDT and CDR2 YYEEEE. The ends were cut back, 0 bases at V and 2 bases at J, with 8 bases in the middle. Here the CDR3 DNA reads TGTGCCAGCAGCTTGGCCAGGTCAAACTATGGCTACACCTTC. Residues: CASSLARSNYGYTF.

V is TRBV18 and J is TRBJ2-3; 11 positions agree with TRBD2. Germline V lookup: CDR1 KGHSH, CDR2 LQKENI. J was trimmed by 3 bases and V by 0 bases; bases with no gene match: 2. The CDR3 spans 16 residues. The CDR3 coding sequence is TGTGCCAGCTCACCACCTACTAGCGGGAGAACAGATACGCAGTATTTT. Its protein product is CASSPPTSGRTDTQYF. Full variable domain (outside the CDR3, taken from reference TRBV18 and TRBJ2-3): NAGVMQNPRHLVRRRGQEARLRCSPMKGHSHVYWYRQLPEEGLKFMVYLQKENIIDESGMPKERFSAEFPKEGPSILRIQQVVRGDSAAYFCASSPPTSGRTDTQYFGPGTRLTVL.

The CDR3 sequence is CARSSHGAGRYEQYF. Written as DNA, the CDR3 is TGTGCCAGAAGCTCACATGGAGCGGGTCGCTACGAGCAGTACTTC. The chain has TRBV5-3 and TRBJ2-7, with TRBD2 as a possible D gene (6 bases). TRBV5-3 belongs to the ORF category, with a function that is uncertain. V was shortened by 3 bases and J by 3 bases, with 16 bases between the two germline ends. The CDR3 is made up of 15 amino acids.

This clone was observed a handful of times. CDR3 loop: CASSSPPGLATELRTGELFF. CDR3 DNA: TGTGCCAGCAGTTCCCCTCCGGGACTAGCGACTGAACTGAGGACCGGGGAGCTGTTTTTT. The chain recombines TRBV6-2 or TRBV6-3 with TRBJ2-2, with 10 positions matching TRBD2. This CDR3 is 20 amino acids long. Germline trimming cut 4 bases from V and 5 bases from J; bases unmatched to any gene: 19. Germline V gene sequence: CDR1 MNHEY, CDR2 SVGEGT.

The gene calls are TRBV7-9 and TRBJ2-5; 13 bases are shared with TRBD2. The germline CDR1 and CDR2 sequences are SEHNR and FQNEAQ (reference sequence). The CDR3 covers 16 residues. V gave up 0 bases and J gave up 5 bases; unmatched junction bases: 3. CDR3 DNA sequence: TGTGCCAGCAGCTTAGCTGGACTAGCGGGAGTGGAGACCCAGTACTTC. Encoded protein: CASSLAGLAGVETQYF.

This chain joins TRBV11-2 and TRBJ2-7, with 8 bases that match TRBD1. The CDR3 runs 14 residues. The V gene's germline CDR1 is SGHAT and CDR2 FQNNGV. V trimming: 5 bases; J trimming: 5 bases; junction bases outside the gene matches: 8. CDR3 nucleotide sequence: TGTGCCAGCAGCCGAAAGACAGGGGTAGACGAGCAGTACTTC. Translation: CASSRKTGVDEQYF.

This CDR3 reads CASSLEGRVNTEAFF. The CDR3 DNA follows: TGTGCCAGCAGCTTAGAAGGCAGGGTGAACACTGAAGCTTTCTTT. This rearrangement joins TRBV7-2 to TRBJ1-1, with TRBD1 as a possible D gene (5 bases). Trimming left V 1 base short and J 0 bases short, with 9 bases between. Germline V gene lookup returns CDR1 SGHTA and CDR2 FQGNSA. The CDR3 sequence is 15 residues long. The variable domain in full, completed from reference TRBV7-2 and TRBJ1-1, reads GAGVSQSPSNKVTEKGKDVELRCDPISGHTALYWYRQSLGQGLEFLIYFQGNSAPDKSGLPSDRFSAERTGGSVSTLTIQRTQQEDSAVYLCASSLEGRVNTEAFFGQGTRLTVV.